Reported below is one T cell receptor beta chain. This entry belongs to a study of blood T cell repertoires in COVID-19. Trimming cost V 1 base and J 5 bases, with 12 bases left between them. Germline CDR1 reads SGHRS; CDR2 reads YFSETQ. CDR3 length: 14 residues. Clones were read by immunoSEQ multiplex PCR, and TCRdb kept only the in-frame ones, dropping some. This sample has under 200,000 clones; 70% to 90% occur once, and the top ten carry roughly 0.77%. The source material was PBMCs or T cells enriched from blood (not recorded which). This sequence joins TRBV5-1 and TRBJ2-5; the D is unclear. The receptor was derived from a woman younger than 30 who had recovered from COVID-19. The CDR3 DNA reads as TGCGCCAGCAGCTTGACGTACCCCCAGGAGACCCAGTACTTC. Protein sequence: CASSLTYPQETQYF.